Listed below are T cell receptor beta chains from one sample, sequenced in a study of identifying expanded T cells in peripheral blood. Clones were sequenced by immunoSEQ multiplex PCR, and TCRdb holds only the in-frame ones, with some missing. There are over 90,000 clones in the sample; roughly 88% occur only once, and over 12% lies in the top ten. Sequencing was done on a sample of blood. These TCRs come from a person aged 18-70 years in good health. Both conserved end residues are part of each CDR3. The D gene is left open where the match is weak. The size of a clone is reported for some rows only, either as once, few or many, or as a class for expanded clones.

d_call | j_call | v_call | clone_size | cdr3_aa | cdr3_nt
TRBD2 | TRBJ2-1 | TRBV5-1 | . | CASSLTSGSSYNEQFF | TGCGCCAGCAGCTTAACTAGCGGGAGCTCCTACAATGAGCAGTTCTTC
TRBD1 | TRBJ2-7 | TRBV13 | . | CASSPPFAGGNTYEQYF | TGTGCCAGCAGCCCACCCTTCGCAGGGGGAAATACCTACGAGCAGTACTTC
TRBD1 | TRBJ2-1 | TRBV4-3 | once | CASSLFTGDNEQFF | TGCGCCAGCAGCCTTTTTACAGGGGACAATGAGCAGTTCTTC
. | TRBJ2-2 | TRBV7-9 | . | CASCRGSHTGELFF | TGTGCCAGCTGCCGGGGGTCTCACACCGGGGAGCTGTTTTTT
. | TRBJ1-5 | TRBV19 | . | CASSIGQSNQPQHF | TGTGCCAGTAGTATAGGTCAGTCGAATCAGCCCCAGCATTTT
TRBD2 | TRBJ2-5 | TRBV5-1 | . | CASSLTLAGKKETQYF | TGCGCCAGCAGCTTGACACTAGCGGGAAAAAAAGAGACCCAGTACTTC
. | TRBJ2-1 | TRBV30 | . | CAFEGVSSYNEQFF | TGTGCCTTTGAGGGGGTAAGCTCCTACAATGAGCAGTTCTTC
. | TRBJ1-1 | TRBV5-6 | . | CASSLYGRARVNTEAFF | TGTGCCAGCAGCTTGTATGGCAGGGCTCGGGTGAACACTGAAGCTTTCTTT
. | TRBJ1-5 | TRBV4-1 | . | CASSQEGGSGVSNQPQHF | TGCGCCAGCAGCCAAGAGGGGGGGTCGGGGGTGAGCAATCAGCCCCAGCATTTT
. | TRBJ2-1 | TRBV19 | . | CASSPDFYNEQFF | TGTGCCAGTAGTCCTGACTTCTACAATGAGCAGTTCTTC
TRBD1 | TRBJ1-6 | TRBV10-1 | . | CASSYTMTGSGLVRNSPLHF | TGCGCCAGCAGTTATACGATGACAGGGTCCGGTCTTGTTCGAAATTCACCCCTCCACTTT
TRBD1 | TRBJ1-5 | TRBV18 | . | CASSPRPRGSNQPQHF | TGTGCCAGCTCACCCCGTCCCAGGGGGAGCAATCAGCCCCAGCATTTT
. | TRBJ1-2 | TRBV11-2 | . | CASSFGHHEGYTF | TGTGCCAGCAGCTTTGGACACCATGAAGGCTACACCTTC
TRBD1 | TRBJ2-2 | TRBV30 | . | CACRDRGTGELFF | TGTGCCTGCCGGGACAGGGGAACCGGGGAGCTGTTTTTT
. | TRBJ2-2 | TRBV7-9 | . | CASTLNTGELFF | TGTGCCAGCACTTTGAACACCGGGGAGCTGTTTTTT
. | TRBJ1-5 | TRBV28 | . | CASLLSSNQPQHF | TGTGCCAGCCTCCTTAGCAGCAATCAGCCCCAGCATTTT
. | TRBJ1-5 | TRBV28 | . | CASSFGADSNQPQHF | TGTGCCAGCAGTTTCGGGGCAGATAGCAATCAGCCCCAGCATTTT
. | TRBJ1-2 | TRBV7-9 | . | CASSLARDRIKLGYTF | TGTGCCAGCAGCTTAGCCCGAGACCGGATAAAACTAGGCTACACCTTC
TRBD2 | TRBJ2-7 | TRBV27 | once | CASSSRGGYEQYF | TGTGCCAGCAGTTCCCGGGGGGGTTACGAGCAGTACTTC
TRBD1 | TRBJ1-2 | TRBV7-8 | once | CASSVNRGDYGYTF | TGTGCCAGCAGCGTTAACAGGGGGGACTATGGCTACACCTTC
. | TRBJ2-1 | TRBV4-1 | . | CASSPGRGLGNEQFF | TGCGCCAGCAGCCCGGGGAGGGGGCTCGGGAATGAGCAGTTCTTC
. | TRBJ1-1 | TRBV28 | . | CASSYPAGEAFF | TGTGCCAGCAGTTATCCCGCAGGTGAAGCTTTCTTT
. | TRBJ1-2 | TRBV18 | . | CASSPSDTANYGYTF | TGTGCCAGCTCACCCTCAGACACCGCTAACTATGGCTACACCTTC